Listed below are T cell receptor beta chains from one sample, sequenced in a study of T-cell memory formation after mild COVID-19. Each CDR3 protein gets one entry after TCRdb re-called the 5' RACE reads with MiXCR. The table shows roughly 120,000 distinct CDR3 sequences, with 16% occurring only once. Sample: PBMCs or a T cell subset sorted from them (not recorded which). Every receptor here comes from an adult woman who had mild COVID-19 (a few samples of this study predate the infection). Cell type and time point are not known. The CDR3 runs from the conserved cysteine through the conserved F or W. D genes are given only for firm matches. Clone size is given for some rows only: seen once, a few or many times, or a class if the clone is expanded.

D gene: NA; clone size: NA; V gene: TRBV12-3/TRBV12-4; J gene: TRBJ1-5; CDR3 protein: CASSPGRGQPQHF; CDR3 DNA: TGTGCCAGCAGCCCAGGACGCGGGCAGCCCCAGCATTTT
D gene: NA; clone size: many; V gene: TRBV20-1; J gene: TRBJ2-1; CDR3 protein: CSASAPDYYNEQFF; CDR3 DNA: TGCAGTGCTAGTGCTCCGGACTACTACAATGAGCAGTTCTTC
D gene: TRBD1; clone size: NA; V gene: TRBV19; J gene: TRBJ2-7; CDR3 protein: CASSSIGQGSYEQYF; CDR3 DNA: TGTGCCAGTAGCAGCATCGGACAGGGTAGCTACGAGCAGTACTTC
D gene: NA; clone size: few; V gene: TRBV12-3/TRBV12-4; J gene: TRBJ1-5; CDR3 protein: CASSLTEGRDPGHF; CDR3 DNA: TGTGCCAGCAGTTTAACGGAGGGCCGGGATCCAGGGCATTTT
D gene: TRBD1; clone size: many; V gene: TRBV4-1; J gene: TRBJ2-7; CDR3 protein: CASSPGQGPTYEQYF; CDR3 DNA: TGCGCCAGCAGCCCGGGACAGGGGCCTACCTACGAGCAGTACTTC
D gene: NA; clone size: few; V gene: TRBV12-3/TRBV12-4; J gene: TRBJ1-1; CDR3 protein: CASTPIPNTEAFF; CDR3 DNA: TGTGCCAGCACCCCTATCCCGAACACTGAAGCTTTCTTT
D gene: NA; clone size: NA; V gene: TRBV7-9; J gene: TRBJ2-3; CDR3 protein: CASSSPGLTDTQYF; CDR3 DNA: TGTGCCAGCAGCTCCCCTGGTCTCACAGATACGCAGTATTTT
D gene: TRBD1; clone size: few; V gene: TRBV18; J gene: TRBJ1-1; CDR3 protein: CASSPAGGLNTEAFF; CDR3 DNA: TGTGCCAGCTCACCGGCAGGGGGGCTTAACACTGAAGCTTTCTTT
D gene: NA; clone size: NA; V gene: TRBV5-1; J gene: TRBJ1-1; CDR3 protein: CASSLGSVGYNTEAFF; CDR3 DNA: TGCGCCAGCAGCTTGGGGTCGGTTGGTTACAACACTGAAGCTTTCTTT
D gene: TRBD1; clone size: NA; V gene: TRBV4-2; J gene: TRBJ1-4; CDR3 protein: CASKTGGTNEKLFF; CDR3 DNA: TGTGCCAGCAAAACAGGGGGCACTAATGAAAAACTGTTTTTT
D gene: NA; clone size: NA; V gene: TRBV19; J gene: TRBJ2-1; CDR3 protein: CASSIAAMHNEQFF; CDR3 DNA: TGTGCCAGTAGTATAGCTGCGATGCACAATGAGCAGTTCTTC
D gene: NA; clone size: once; V gene: TRBV27; J gene: TRBJ2-7; CDR3 protein: CASREGLSSSYEQYF; CDR3 DNA: TGTGCCAGCAGGGAAGGACTTTCTAGCTCCTACGAGCAGTACTTC
D gene: NA; clone size: many; V gene: TRBV12-3/TRBV12-4; J gene: TRBJ1-1; CDR3 protein: CASSIYRDGNTEAFF; CDR3 DNA: TGTGCCAGCAGTATATACCGGGACGGGAACACTGAAGCTTTCTTT
D gene: TRBD1; clone size: NA; V gene: TRBV3-1; J gene: TRBJ2-7; CDR3 protein: CASSPGGQAAYEQYF; CDR3 DNA: TGTGCCAGCAGCCCCGGGGGACAGGCAGCCTACGAGCAGTACTTC
D gene: NA; clone size: few; V gene: TRBV4-2; J gene: TRBJ1-5; CDR3 protein: CASSQDLAGYLNQPQHF; CDR3 DNA: TGTGCCAGCAGCCAAGATCTAGCGGGCTATCTTAATCAGCCCCAGCATTTT
D gene: NA; clone size: NA; V gene: TRBV5-1; J gene: TRBJ2-3; CDR3 protein: CASSFTQGEEQYF; CDR3 DNA: TGCGCCAGCAGCTTTACTCAGGGTGAAGAGCAGTATTTT
D gene: NA; clone size: few; V gene: TRBV7-6; J gene: TRBJ2-3; CDR3 protein: CASSLREDTQYF; CDR3 DNA: TGTGCCAGCAGCTTACGGGAGGATACGCAGTATTTT
D gene: NA; clone size: NA; V gene: TRBV27; J gene: TRBJ1-1; CDR3 protein: CASTLGSRGGEAFF; CDR3 DNA: TGTGCCAGCACCCTTGGGTCCCGGGGGGGCGAAGCTTTCTTT
D gene: NA; clone size: NA; V gene: TRBV5-1; J gene: TRBJ2-1; CDR3 protein: CASSLIGGQGNEQFF; CDR3 DNA: TGCGCCAGCAGCTTGATTGGGGGCCAGGGAAATGAGCAGTTCTTC
D gene: NA; clone size: NA; V gene: TRBV5-6; J gene: TRBJ2-7; CDR3 protein: CASRLYRVSYEQYF; CDR3 DNA: TGTGCCAGCAGATTATACAGGGTCTCCTACGAGCAGTACTTC
D gene: TRBD1; clone size: NA; V gene: TRBV24-1; J gene: TRBJ2-7; CDR3 protein: CATSDPGTGNPQQYF; CDR3 DNA: TGTGCCACCAGTGATCCCGGGACAGGGAACCCCCAGCAGTACTTC
D gene: TRBD2; clone size: NA; V gene: TRBV7-2; J gene: TRBJ2-3; CDR3 protein: CASSLEGLIVDTQYF; CDR3 DNA: TGTGCCAGCAGCTTAGAGGGACTAATTGTCGATACGCAGTATTTT
D gene: NA; clone size: NA; V gene: TRBV21-1; J gene: TRBJ1-2; CDR3 protein: CASSKQGTQGIGGYTF; CDR3 DNA: TGTGCCAGCAGCAAACAAGGTACACAGGGAATTGGTGGCTACACCTTC
D gene: NA; clone size: NA; V gene: TRBV4-2; J gene: TRBJ2-5; CDR3 protein: CASSQERWGETQYF; CDR3 DNA: TGTGCCAGCAGCCAAGAGAGGTGGGGGGAGACCCAGTACTTC
D gene: TRBD1; clone size: few; V gene: TRBV5-1; J gene: TRBJ2-3; CDR3 protein: CASRYPTGGFSADTQYF; CDR3 DNA: TGCGCCAGCAGATACCCGACAGGGGGCTTCTCTGCAGATACGCAGTATTTT
D gene: NA; clone size: NA; V gene: TRBV7-6; J gene: TRBJ2-1; CDR3 protein: CASSLYVAEDEQFF; CDR3 DNA: TGTGCCAGCAGCTTGTATGTCGCAGAGGATGAGCAGTTCTTC
D gene: TRBD1; clone size: few; V gene: TRBV7-2; J gene: TRBJ2-3; CDR3 protein: CASSRGRGRLIDTQYF; CDR3 DNA: TGTGCCAGCAGCAGGGGCAGGGGGCGCTTGATAGATACGCAGTATTTT
D gene: NA; clone size: few; V gene: TRBV12-3/TRBV12-4; J gene: TRBJ2-1; CDR3 protein: CASSLRRNNEQFF; CDR3 DNA: TGTGCCAGCAGTTTGCGACGGAACAATGAGCAGTTCTTC
D gene: NA; clone size: NA; V gene: TRBV6-2/TRBV6-3; J gene: TRBJ2-5; CDR3 protein: CASSYSVAVPGETQYF; CDR3 DNA: TGTGCCAGCAGTTACTCGGTAGCTGTTCCCGGGGAGACCCAGTACTTC
D gene: TRBD2; clone size: few; V gene: TRBV12-3/TRBV12-4; J gene: TRBJ2-7; CDR3 protein: CASSTTGLAYEQYF; CDR3 DNA: TGTGCCAGCAGTACTACGGGACTAGCGTACGAGCAGTACTTC
D gene: TRBD1; clone size: NA; V gene: TRBV7-8; J gene: TRBJ2-5; CDR3 protein: CASSSQGDRGFSRETQYF; CDR3 DNA: TGTGCCAGCAGCTCGCAGGGGGACAGGGGCTTTTCCAGGGAGACCCAGTACTTC
D gene: NA; clone size: NA; V gene: TRBV5-1; J gene: TRBJ2-3; CDR3 protein: CASSSPVMDLITDTQYF; CDR3 DNA: TGCGCCAGCAGTTCTCCCGTTATGGACCTGATCACAGATACGCAGTATTTT
D gene: NA; clone size: NA; V gene: TRBV2; J gene: TRBJ2-3; CDR3 protein: CASRASYLDTRTQYF; CDR3 DNA: TGTGCCAGCCGGGCTAGCTATCTCGATACAAGAACGCAGTATTTT
D gene: NA; clone size: NA; V gene: TRBV12-3/TRBV12-4; J gene: TRBJ2-1; CDR3 protein: CASSSRRGPVNEQFF; CDR3 DNA: TGTGCCAGCAGTTCAAGGAGGGGGCCGGTCAATGAGCAGTTCTTC
D gene: NA; clone size: NA; V gene: TRBV12-3/TRBV12-4; J gene: TRBJ2-3; CDR3 protein: CASSFGSGYSTDTQYF; CDR3 DNA: TGTGCCAGCAGTTTCGGTAGCGGATATAGCACAGATACGCAGTATTTT